This TCR beta chain was sequenced for a study of graft-versus-host responses after intestinal transplantation. Across the study: Anti-thymocyte globulin induction preceded about three years of tacrolimus and steroid maintenance in all recipients.

This table comes from immunoSEQ multiplex PCR, and its TCRdb copy is limited to in-frame clones, with some not included. Here the sample spans 65,000 to 85,000 clones, roughly 92% being singletons. Points from the study as a whole: Association was observed between peak circulating GvH clone levels and early post-transplant HvG declines. Marrow from the recipient contained GvH clones, some of which had appeared first in ileum or blood.

V lost 2 bases to trimming and J lost 5 bases; unmatched junction nucleotides: 20. This CDR3 region has 21 residues. From germline, CDR1 is MGHRA and CDR2 YSYEKL. About this clone: Its antigen remains unidentified.

The input for sequencing was bone marrow, taken 734 days after intestinal transplantation. This clonotype was obtained from a human patient who received an intestinal transplant, so some T cells may come from the graft donor. This rearrangement joins TRBV4-1 to TRBJ2-3; TRBD2 matches 12 bases. CDR3: CASSQFFASGGAASSLDTQYF. In DNA form, the CDR3 reads TGCGCCAGCAGCCAATTTTTTGCTAGCGGGGGGGCAGCGTCGTCATTAGATACGCAGTATTTT.